Listed here are 7 T cell receptor beta chains from one sample, sequenced in a study of cytomegalovirus exposure and HLA in healthy donors. PCR involved 60 Vbeta and 13 Jbeta primers. Using immunoSEQ multiplex PCR, the repertoire was profiled, and TCRdb retains in-frame clones only, with some absent. Of 60,000 to 75,000 clones listed, approximately 81% are singletons. The specimen sequenced was PBMCs. The receptor source for this set is a woman younger than 45 in good health and CMV-seropositive.

The V call is TRBV28, the J call TRBJ1-5; TRBD1 matches 8 bases. The CDR3 contains 15 residues. Losses at the gene ends were 2 bases for V and 5 bases for J; bases not matched to a gene: 5. Germline CDR1 MDHEN, CDR2 SYDVKM. The CDR3 DNA follows: TGTGCCAGCAGTTTAGGAGGACAGGGAGATCAGCCCCAGCATTTT. Its translation: CASSLGGQGDQPQHF.

CDR3 bases: TGTGCCAGCAGTGGCCAGCGCAACTATGGCTACACCTTC. It yields the protein CASSGQRNYGYTF. The chain links TRBV2 to TRBJ1-2, with D hard to call. The CDR3 is 13 amino acids. Germline lookup yields CDR1 SNHLY and CDR2 FYNNEI. V lost 4 bases and J 2 bases, leaving 8 bases between the germline ends.

The chain has TRBV19 and TRBJ1-2; tentative D call: TRBD1 (6 bases). The CDR3 loop spans 13 amino acids. The V gene's germline CDR1 is LNHDA and CDR2 SQIVND (reference sequence). Trimming removed 5 bases from V and 2 bases from J, with 9 bases in between. CDR3 loop: CASSSTGNYGYTF. For the CDR3, the DNA is TGTGCCAGTAGTTCGACAGGAAACTATGGCTACACCTTC.

The rearrangement links TRBV6-5 to TRBJ1-1; a weak D match, TRBD1 (6 bases). Between the trimmed V and J ends, which lost 2 bases and 7 bases, there was a span of 14 bases. Germline CDR1 MNHEY, CDR2 SVGAGI. This CDR3 region has 14 residues. This chain's CDR3 is CASSYGQGSFEAFF. The CDR3 DNA reads TGTGCCAGCAGTTACGGGCAGGGGTCTTTTGAAGCTTTCTTT.

The genes are TRBV18 and TRBJ1-2, with TRBD1 matching over 7 bases. V lost 1 base, J lost 8 bases, and 10 bases stayed unmatched. CDR3 length: 15 amino acids. CDR1 is KGHSH, CDR2 LQKENI, per germline. CDR3 DNA: TGTGCCAGCTCACCACGGCAAACAGGGGAGAGCGGCTACACCTTC. Protein sequence: CASSPRQTGESGYTF.

About this clone: One junction end disagrees with the germline gene, perhaps due to a read error. The V call is TRBV11-2, the J call TRBJ2-5; TRBD2 matches at 10 bases. CDR3 length: 16 residues. Germline V gene lookup returns CDR1 SGHAT and CDR2 FQNNGV. The CDR3 here is CASRSPGTSAQGTQYF. The CDR3 DNA is TGTGCCAGCAGGTCCCCCGGGACTAGCGCCCAAGGGACCCAGTACTTC.

The chain links TRBV2 to TRBJ1-2; D unclear. Germline loops: CDR1 SNHLY, CDR2 FYNNEI. The V and J ends lost 7 bases and 6 bases respectively, with 15 bases between them. The CDR3 loop spans 13 amino acids. CDR3 protein: CASIYRAGDGYTF. Here the CDR3 DNA reads TGTGCCAGCATTTACCGGGCGGGTGATGGCTACACCTTC.